This T cell receptor beta chain was identified in a study of chemoradiotherapy in HPV16-positive cancers. Overall study context: Functional T-cell assays on a couple of HPV16-positive patients' cells defined candidate HPV-specific clones and common TCR motifs.

This clone has just a few counts. What it binds is unknown. The table came from immunoSEQ multiplex PCR; TCRdb's copy has only in-frame clones and leaves some out. The repertoire holds roughly 40,000 clones, with 75% to 85% as singletons. Study observations and caveats: HPV-responsive T-cell expansion during chemoradiotherapy was linked to improved recurrence-free survival in HPV16-positive patients. Non-HPV-specific T cells did not expand in tumors during treatment, whereas candidate HPV-specific clones and E7-related motifs did.

The germline gives CDR1 MNHEY, CDR2 SVGAGI. V shed 6 bases, J shed 5 bases, and the junction held 13 bases outside the gene matches. The CDR3 is 16 residues long. V is TRBV6-5 and J is TRBJ1-1; 9 bases fit TRBD1. The sequence was obtained from a human donor with HPV-associated anogenital cancer. Material: blood, obtained from a patient who underwent chemoradiotherapy. The CDR3 DNA sequence: TGTGCCAGCAGCTACGAAGGGACAGGGATTGGTACTGAAGCTTTCTTT. Its protein product is CASSYEGTGIGTEAFF.